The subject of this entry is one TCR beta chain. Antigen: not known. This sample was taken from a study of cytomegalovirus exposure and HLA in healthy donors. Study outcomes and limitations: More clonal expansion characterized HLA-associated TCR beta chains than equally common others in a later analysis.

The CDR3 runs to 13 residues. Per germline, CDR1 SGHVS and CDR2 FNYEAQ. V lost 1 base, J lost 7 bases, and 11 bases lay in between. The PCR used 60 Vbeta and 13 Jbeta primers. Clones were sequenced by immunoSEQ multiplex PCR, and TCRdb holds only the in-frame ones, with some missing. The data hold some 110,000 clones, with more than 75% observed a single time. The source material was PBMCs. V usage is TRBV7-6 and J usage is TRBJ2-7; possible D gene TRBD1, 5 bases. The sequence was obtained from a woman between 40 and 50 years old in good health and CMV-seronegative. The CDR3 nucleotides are TGTGCCAGCAGCTTAGATGGGGCGAGGGAGCAGTACTTC. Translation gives CASSLDGAREQYF.